This TCR beta chain was observed in a study of identical twins. Study results and caveats: The same donors were not followed; conclusions instead depended on cross-sectional statistical analysis.

All donors were healthy, and all were Caucasian. Germline V gene data show CDR1 as SGHVS and CDR2 as FQNEAQ. The CDR3 spans 15 residues. For this clonotype: Its antigen is unknown.

cDNA molecules carried unique molecular identifiers, and template switching added a universal primer site. TCRdb fed the 5' RACE reads into MiXCR, producing one record per CDR3 protein. The sample has about 1.7 million distinct CDR3 sequences; 25% to 35% are singletons. The receptor comes from a newborn girl in good health. The chain couples TRBV7-8 to TRBJ2-4, with 7 bases matching TRBD1. The J call may be faulty, since TRBJ2-7 better matches the DNA end. The sequenced sample was cord blood. CDR3 in amino acids: CASSLPGQFYYEQYF. CDR3 DNA: TGTGCCAGCAGCTTACCGGGACAGTTTTACTACGAGCAGTACTTC.